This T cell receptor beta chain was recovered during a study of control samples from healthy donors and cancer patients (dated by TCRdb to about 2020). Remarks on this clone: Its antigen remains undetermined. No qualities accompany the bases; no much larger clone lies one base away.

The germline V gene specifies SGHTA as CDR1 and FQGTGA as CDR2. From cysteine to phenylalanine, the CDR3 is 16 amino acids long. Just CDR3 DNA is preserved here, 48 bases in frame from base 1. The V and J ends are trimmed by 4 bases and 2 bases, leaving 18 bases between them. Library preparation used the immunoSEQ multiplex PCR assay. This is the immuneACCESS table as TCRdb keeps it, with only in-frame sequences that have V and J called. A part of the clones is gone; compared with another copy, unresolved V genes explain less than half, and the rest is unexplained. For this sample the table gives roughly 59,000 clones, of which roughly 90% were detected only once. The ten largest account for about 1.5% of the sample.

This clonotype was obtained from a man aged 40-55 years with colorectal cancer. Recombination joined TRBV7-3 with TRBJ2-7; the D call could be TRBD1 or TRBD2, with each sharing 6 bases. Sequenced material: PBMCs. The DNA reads TGTGCCAGCAGCTGGGGGGCCGGACTACCGACCTACGAGCAGTACTTC. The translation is CASSWGAGLPTYEQYF.